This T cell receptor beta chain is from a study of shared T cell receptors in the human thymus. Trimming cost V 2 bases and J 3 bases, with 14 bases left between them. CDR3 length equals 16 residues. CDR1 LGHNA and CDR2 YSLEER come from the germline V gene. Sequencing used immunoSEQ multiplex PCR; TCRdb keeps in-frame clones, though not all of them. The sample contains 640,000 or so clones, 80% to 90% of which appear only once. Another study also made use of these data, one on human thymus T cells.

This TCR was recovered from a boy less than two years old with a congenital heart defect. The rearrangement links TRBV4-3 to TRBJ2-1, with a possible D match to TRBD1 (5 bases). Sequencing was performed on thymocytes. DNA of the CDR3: TGCGCCAGCAGCCAAAAGGACAATTCCTACTACAATGAGCAGTTCTTC. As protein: CASSQKDNSYYNEQFF.